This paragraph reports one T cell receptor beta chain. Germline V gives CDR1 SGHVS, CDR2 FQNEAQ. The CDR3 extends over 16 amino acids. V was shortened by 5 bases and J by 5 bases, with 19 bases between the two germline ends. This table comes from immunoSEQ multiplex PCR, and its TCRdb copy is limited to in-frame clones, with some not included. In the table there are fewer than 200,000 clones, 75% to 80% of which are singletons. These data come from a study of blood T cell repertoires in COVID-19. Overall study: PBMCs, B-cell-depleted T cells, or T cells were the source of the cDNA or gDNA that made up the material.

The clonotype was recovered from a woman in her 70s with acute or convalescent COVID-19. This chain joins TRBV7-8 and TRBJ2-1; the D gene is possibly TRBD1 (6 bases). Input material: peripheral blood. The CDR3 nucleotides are TGTGCCAGCAGCCCCGTTGAGGGGGTGGACGACAATGAGCAGTTCTTC. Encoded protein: CASSPVEGVDDNEQFF.